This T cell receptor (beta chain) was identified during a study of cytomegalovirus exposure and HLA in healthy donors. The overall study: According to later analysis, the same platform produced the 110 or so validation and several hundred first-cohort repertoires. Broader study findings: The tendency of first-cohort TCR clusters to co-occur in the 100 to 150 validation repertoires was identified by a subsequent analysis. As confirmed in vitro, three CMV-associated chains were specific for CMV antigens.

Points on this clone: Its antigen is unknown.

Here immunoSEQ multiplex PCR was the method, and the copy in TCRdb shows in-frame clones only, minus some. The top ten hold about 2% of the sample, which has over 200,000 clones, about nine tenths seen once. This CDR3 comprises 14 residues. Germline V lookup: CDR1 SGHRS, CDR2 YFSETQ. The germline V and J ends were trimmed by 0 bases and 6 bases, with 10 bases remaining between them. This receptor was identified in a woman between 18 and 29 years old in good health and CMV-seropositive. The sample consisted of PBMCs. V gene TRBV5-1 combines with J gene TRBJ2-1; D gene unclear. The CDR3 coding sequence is TGCGCCAGCAGCTTGGCGGCGGTGACCAATGAGCAGTTCTTC. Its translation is CASSLAAVTNEQFF.